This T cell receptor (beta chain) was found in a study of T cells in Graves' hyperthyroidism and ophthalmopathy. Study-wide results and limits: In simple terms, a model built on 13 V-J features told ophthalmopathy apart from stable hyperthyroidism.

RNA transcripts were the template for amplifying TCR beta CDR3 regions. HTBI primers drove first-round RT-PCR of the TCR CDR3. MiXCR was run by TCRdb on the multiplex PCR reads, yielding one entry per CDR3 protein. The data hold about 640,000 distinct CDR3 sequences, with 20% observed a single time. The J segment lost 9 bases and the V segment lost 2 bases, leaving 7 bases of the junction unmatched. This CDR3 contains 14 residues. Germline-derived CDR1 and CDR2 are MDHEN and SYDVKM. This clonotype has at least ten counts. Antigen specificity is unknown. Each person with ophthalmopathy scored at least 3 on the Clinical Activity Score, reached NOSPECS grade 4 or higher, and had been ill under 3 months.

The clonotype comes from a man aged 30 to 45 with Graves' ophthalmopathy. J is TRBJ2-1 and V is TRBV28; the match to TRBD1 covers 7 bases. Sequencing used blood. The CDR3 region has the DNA TGTGCCAGCAGTTTACTCGGGACAGCGCGTGAGCAGTTCTTC. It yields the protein CASSLLGTAREQFF.